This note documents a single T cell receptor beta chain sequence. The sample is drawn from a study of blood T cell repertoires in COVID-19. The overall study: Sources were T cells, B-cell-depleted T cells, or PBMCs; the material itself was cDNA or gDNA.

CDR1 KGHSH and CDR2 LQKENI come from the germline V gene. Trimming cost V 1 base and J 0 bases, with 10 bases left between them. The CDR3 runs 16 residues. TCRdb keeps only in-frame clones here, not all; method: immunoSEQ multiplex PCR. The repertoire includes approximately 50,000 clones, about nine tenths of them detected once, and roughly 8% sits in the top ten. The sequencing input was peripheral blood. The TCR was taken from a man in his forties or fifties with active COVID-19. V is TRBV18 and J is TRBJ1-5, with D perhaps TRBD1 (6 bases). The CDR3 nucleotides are TGTGCCAGCTCACCACGGACAGTTAATAGCAATCAGCCCCAGCATTTT. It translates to CASSPRTVNSNQPQHF.